This section outlines one TCR beta chain sequence together with its context. The germline V gene encodes CDR1 SGHDT and CDR2 YYEEEE. This CDR3 is 17 amino acids long. V was clipped by 1 base and J by 10 bases; unmatched bases: 9. In the authors' workflow: Amplification from reference gene primers served as the basis for estimated nucleated cell counts. Sequenced by immunoSEQ multiplex PCR; TCRdb stores in-frame clones only, minus some. Clonal size and the V and J genes are those of that table, whereas D and trimming came from the DNA. The data show about 190,000 clones, less than 80% seen once. This record comes from a study of blood T cell repertoires in COVID-19. Across the study: Some COVID-19 samples were acute and others convalescent; all came from the United States, Italy and Spain. PBMCs, B-cell-depleted T cells, or T cells were the source of the cDNA or gDNA that made up the material.

Material for sequencing was peripheral blood. The receptor was derived from a woman aged 50 to 65 with acute or convalescent COVID-19. The rearrangement uses TRBV5-6 and TRBJ1-6; TRBD1 matches 12 bases. The CDR3 reads CASSLRGQGASGSPLHF. CDR3 DNA sequence: TGTGCCAGCAGCTTGAGGGGACAGGGGGCCTCAGGGTCACCCCTCCACTTT. The whole variable domain, remainder taken from reference TRBV5-6 and TRBJ1-6, is DAGVTQSPTHLIKTRGQQVTLRCSPKSGHDTVSWYQQALGQGPQFIFQYYEEEERQRGNFPDRFSGHQFPNYSSELNVNALLLGDSALYLCASSLRGQGASGSPLHFGNGTRLTVT.